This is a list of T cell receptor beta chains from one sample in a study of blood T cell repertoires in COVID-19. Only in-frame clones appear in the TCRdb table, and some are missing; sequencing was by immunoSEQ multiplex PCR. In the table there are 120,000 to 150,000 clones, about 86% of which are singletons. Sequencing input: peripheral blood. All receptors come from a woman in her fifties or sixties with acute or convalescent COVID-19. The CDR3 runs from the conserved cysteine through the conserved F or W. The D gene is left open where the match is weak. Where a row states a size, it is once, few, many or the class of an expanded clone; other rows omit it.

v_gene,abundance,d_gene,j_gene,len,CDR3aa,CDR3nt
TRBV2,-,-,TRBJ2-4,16,CASSEEQLVAKNIQYF,TGTGCCAGCAGTGAAGAACAGTTGGTAGCCAAAAACATTCAGTACTTC
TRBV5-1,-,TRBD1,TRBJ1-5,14,CASSSDRDNQPQHF,TGCGCCAGCAGCTCCGACAGGGACAATCAGCCCCAGCATTTT
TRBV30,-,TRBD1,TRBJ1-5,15,CAWSVGTGGIQPQHF,TGTGCCTGGAGTGTCGGGACAGGGGGCATTCAGCCCCAGCATTTT
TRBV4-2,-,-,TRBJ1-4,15,CASSQGGGANEKLFF,TGTGCCAGCAGCCAAGGTGGAGGAGCTAATGAAAAACTGTTTTTT
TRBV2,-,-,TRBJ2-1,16,CASTNSRGGGYNEQFF,TGTGCCAGCACCAATTCTCGAGGGGGGGGATACAATGAGCAGTTCTTC
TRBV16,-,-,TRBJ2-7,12,CASSQSRWEQYF,TGTGCCAGCAGCCAATCGAGATGGGAGCAGTACTTC
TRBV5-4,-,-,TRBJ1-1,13,CASSPRGDTEAFF,TGTGCCAGCAGCCCACGGGGGGACACTGAAGCTTTCTTT
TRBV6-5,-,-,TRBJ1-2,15,CASSRNRQTRNGYTF,TGTGCCAGCAGCCGGAACCGACAGACCAGGAATGGCTACACCTTC
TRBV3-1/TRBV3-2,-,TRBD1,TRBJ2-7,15,CASSPGGGQGYEQYF,TGTGCCAGCAGCCCCGGCGGGGGACAGGGCTACGAGCAGTACTTC
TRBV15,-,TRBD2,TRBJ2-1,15,CATSSEAGGLDEQFF,TGTGCCACCAGCAGCGAAGCGGGGGGGCTCGATGAGCAGTTCTTC
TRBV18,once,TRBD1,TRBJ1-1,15,CASSQDRGSYTEAFF,TGTGCCAGCTCTCAAGACAGGGGGTCGTACACTGAAGCTTTCTTT
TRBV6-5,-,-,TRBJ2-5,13,CASSSLLRTETYF,TGTGCCAGCAGTTCCCTACTAAGGACTGAGACTTACTTC
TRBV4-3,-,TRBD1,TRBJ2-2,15,CASSQMTGGTGELFF,TGCGCCAGCAGCCAAATGACAGGGGGAACCGGGGAGCTGTTTTTT
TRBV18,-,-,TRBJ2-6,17,CASSLYNAGNGANVLTF,TGTGCCAGTTCACTATATAACGCGGGGAATGGGGCCAACGTCCTGACTTTC
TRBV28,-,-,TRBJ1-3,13,CASSLLRQNTIYF,TGTGCCAGCAGTTTATTGAGGCAGAACACCATATATTTT
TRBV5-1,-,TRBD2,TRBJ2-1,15,CASSSGLAGFNEQFF,TGCGCCAGCAGCTCTGGACTAGCGGGGTTCAATGAGCAGTTCTTC
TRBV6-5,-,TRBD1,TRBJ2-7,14,CASKWDSPVYEQYF,TGTGCCAGCAAATGGGACAGCCCTGTCTACGAGCAGTACTTC
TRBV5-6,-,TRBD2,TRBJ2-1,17,CASSLEGLLAGRNEQFF,TGTGCCAGCAGCTTGGAGGGACTACTAGCGGGGAGGAATGAGCAGTTCTTC
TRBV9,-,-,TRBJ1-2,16,CASSVEGGVANYGYTF,TGTGCCAGCAGCGTAGAGGGGGGGGTAGCTAACTATGGCTACACCTTC
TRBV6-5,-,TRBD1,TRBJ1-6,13,CGTGSSYNSPLHF,TGTGGGACAGGGAGCTCCTATAATTCACCCCTCCACTTT
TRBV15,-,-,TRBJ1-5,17,CATSRDINSYSNQPQHF,TGTGCCACCAGCAGAGATATAAACAGCTATAGCAATCAGCCCCAGCATTTT
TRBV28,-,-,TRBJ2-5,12,CASTTIMETQYF,TGTGCCAGCACTACTATTATGGAGACCCAGTACTTC
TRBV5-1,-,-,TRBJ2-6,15,CASSLPLSGANVLTF,TGCGCCAGCAGCTTGCCCCTCTCTGGGGCCAACGTCCTGACTTTC
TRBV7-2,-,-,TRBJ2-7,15,CASSFLGASSYEQYF,TGTGCCAGCAGCTTTCTGGGGGCGAGCTCCTACGAGCAGTACTTC
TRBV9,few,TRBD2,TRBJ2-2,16,CASSVRTSGGRVELFF,TGTGCCAGCAGCGTAAGGACTAGCGGGGGGCGCGTGGAGCTGTTTTTT
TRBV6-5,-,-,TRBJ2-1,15,CASSYGFSRYNEQFF,TGTGCCAGCAGTTACGGTTTTAGCCGATACAATGAGCAGTTCTTC
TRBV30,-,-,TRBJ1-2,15,CAWSAGLGDGYGYTF,TGTGCCTGGAGTGCCGGACTGGGAGATGGGTATGGCTACACCTTC
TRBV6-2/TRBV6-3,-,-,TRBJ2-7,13,CASSYSGAYEQYF,TGTGCCAGCAGTTACTCCGGGGCCTACGAGCAGTACTTC
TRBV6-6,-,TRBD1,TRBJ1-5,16,CASSYEQGVEGQPQHF,TGTGCCAGCAGTTATGAACAGGGGGTCGAGGGTCAGCCCCAGCATTTT